The 24 T cell receptor beta chains below come from one sample, sequenced in a study of neurological immune-mediated disorders. Each CDR3 protein is one row after TCRdb ran MiXCR on the 5' RACE reads. The repertoire includes 84,000 or so distinct CDR3 sequences, approximately 4.6% of them detected once, and 5% to 6% sits in the top ten. Time point indicated: longitudinal time-point 3. Material for sequencing was PBMCs. The source of these receptors is a woman aged 55-69 years with multiple sclerosis.

There are many counts of this clonotype. The V call is TRBV5-1, the J call TRBJ2-1; D is undetermined. This CDR3 has 13 residues. The V end was cut by 0 bases, the J end by 7 bases, with 8 bases between. Germline assignment: CDR1 SGHRS and CDR2 YFSETQ. CDR3 nucleotides: TGCGCCAGCAGCTTGGTCACGTTGAATGAGCAGTTCTTC. The encoded protein is CASSLVTLNEQFF.

In the case of this clonotype: Given a much more abundant clone one base away, this may be a read error. The genes are TRBV7-8 and TRBJ1-2; 7 bases fit TRBD1. The CDR3 contains 14 residues. CDR1 and CDR2 (germline): SGHVS, FQNEAQ. The junction had 11 bases not matched to a gene; V was cut back by 7 bases and J by 6 bases. The CDR3 loop is CASIQRQGRDGYTF. The CDR3 nucleotides read TGTGCCAGCATCCAGAGACAGGGTCGGGATGGCTACACCTTC.

This clonotype appeared many times. The rearrangement joins TRBV7-6 to TRBJ2-3; the D gene could be TRBD1 or TRBD2 (6 bases each). This CDR3 is built from 15 residues. Germline V gives CDR1 SGHVS, CDR2 FNYEAQ. Trimming stripped 3 bases from V and 3 bases from J, with 13 bases between. The CDR3 DNA reads as TGTGCCAGCAGCTTGAGCCGGGGGCGGACAGATACGCAGTATTTT. It specifies CASSLSRGRTDTQYF.

This clonotype appeared many times. The chain combines TRBV28 with TRBJ1-3; no clear D gene. The CDR3 extends over 13 amino acids. V was shortened by 10 bases and J by 4 bases, with 14 bases between the two germline ends. Germline V CDR1 and CDR2: MDHEN, SYDVKM. The CDR3 DNA is TGTGCCACCCATAGTGGGTCCGGAAACACCATATATTTT. Its protein product is CATHSGSGNTIYF.

This clonotype was counted ten times or more. This sequence joins TRBV3-1 and TRBJ2-1, with D possibly being TRBD2 (5 bases). Trimming took 0 bases from V and 2 from J, leaving 23 bases between them. This CDR3 spans 20 amino acids. Germline V gives CDR1 LGHDT, CDR2 YNNKEL (reference sequence). This chain's CDR3 is CASSQERRRVGGIAYNEQFF. CDR3 coding DNA: TGTGCCAGCAGCCAAGAGCGTCGGCGAGTCGGAGGTATCGCCTACAATGAGCAGTTCTTC.

This clonotype was picked up many times. The chain uses TRBV6-5 and TRBJ2-2, with TRBD1 as a possible D gene (5 bases). The CDR3 has 14 amino acids. The germline gives CDR1 MNHEY, CDR2 SVGAGI. V was pared by 5 bases and J by 7 bases, with 14 bases between. The CDR3 loop is CASSGRDRSGELFF. As DNA, the CDR3 is TGTGCCAGCAGTGGCAGGGATAGGAGCGGGGAGCTGTTTTTT.

The gene calls are TRBV27 and TRBJ1-3, with TRBD1 matching 7 bases. Trimming at V came to 7 bases and at J to 2 bases, leaving 5 bases not matched to a gene. Germline lookup yields CDR1 MNHEY and CDR2 SMNVEV (reference sequence). The CDR3 length is 14 residues. The CDR3 DNA follows: TGTGCCAGCAAAGAGGGGGCGGCTGGAAACACCATATATTTT. This gives the protein CASKEGAAGNTIYF.

This clonotype was recorded many times. The chain has TRBV20-1 and TRBJ1-5; D might be TRBD1 (5 bases). CDR1 DFQATT and CDR2 SNEGSKA come from the germline V gene (reference sequence). CDR3 length equals 14 residues. The V gene lost 3 bases and the J gene lost 0 bases, with 9 bases spanning the gap. CDR3 protein: CSASEGSSNQPQHF. The DNA of the CDR3 is TGCAGTGCTAGCGAGGGGAGTAGCAATCAGCCCCAGCATTTT.

This clonotype occurred many times. The CDR3 DNA is TGTGCCAGCAGTTTCCGGGCCGTGTCGGGGACCCAGCATTTT. Amino acids: CASSFRAVSGTQHF. The chain combines TRBV28 with TRBJ1-5; no clear D gene. V shed 3 bases and J shed 11 bases, with 17 bases lying between them. CDR1 and CDR2 (germline): MDHEN, SYDVKM. The CDR3 has 14 residues.

This clonotype came up many times. The gene calls are TRBV5-1 and TRBJ2-7, with TRBD1 identical over 7 bases. The junction had 5 bases not matched to a gene; V was cut back by 5 bases and J by 3 bases. Germline CDR1 and CDR2: SGHRS and YFSETQ. The CDR3 covers 13 residues. The CDR3 spells CASSRDSVYEQYF. DNA of the CDR3: TGCGCCAGCAGTCGGGACAGCGTCTACGAGCAGTACTTC.

The sample holds many counts of this clonotype. Compared with germline, one end of the junction differs, possibly owing to a read error. The chain recombines TRBV7-2 with TRBJ2-5; D uncertain. Germline CDR1 and CDR2: SGHTA and FQGNSA. This CDR3 has 11 amino acids. The CDR3: CASSLTNHNYF. CDR3 nucleotides: TGTGCCAGCAGCCTGACCAACCATAATTATTTC.

This clonotype was detected only a few times. The V and J genes are TRBV27 and TRBJ1-2; D gene ambiguous. The V end was cut by 4 bases, the J end by 4 bases, with 16 bases between. Germline CDR1 MNHEY, CDR2 SMNVEV (reference sequence). CDR3 length: 15 residues. CDR3 DNA sequence: TGTGCCAGCAGTTCATGGGGTACAAAAGGCTATGGCTACACCTTC. Its translation is CASSSWGTKGYGYTF.

Comments on this clonotype: Given a much more abundant clone one base away, this may be a read error. CDR3 sequence: CATSAGETGLQPQHF. The CDR3 DNA follows: TGTGCCACCAGTGCCGGGGAGACAGGGCTACAGCCCCAGCATTTT. The chain combines TRBV24-1 with TRBJ1-5; TRBD1 matches 7 bases. V lost 5 bases to trimming and J lost 7 bases; unmatched junction nucleotides: 10. The CDR3 runs to 15 residues. Germline CDR1 is KGHDR and CDR2 is SFDVKD.

This clonotype was seen ten or more times. This chain joins TRBV5-6 and TRBJ1-5; 9 bases are a match to TRBD1. With V trimmed by 4 bases and J by 4 bases, 9 bases remained unmatched. The V gene's germline CDR1 is SGHDT and CDR2 YYEEEE. CDR3 length equals 16 residues. For the CDR3, the DNA is TGTGCCAGCAGCCCAGGACAGGGGAGATGGAATCAGCCCCAGCATTTT. Translating gives CASSPGQGRWNQPQHF. The full variable domain, in which reference TRBV5-6 and TRBJ1-5 provide the parts outside the CDR3, is DAGVTQSPTHLIKTRGQQVTLRCSPKSGHDTVSWYQQALGQGPQFIFQYYEEEERQRGNFPDRFSGHQFPNYSSELNVNALLLGDSALYLCASSPGQGRWNQPQHFGDGTRLSIL.

On this clonotype: At one boundary the junction diverges from the germline segment, which might be a read error. The rearrangement joins TRBV11-2 to TRBJ1-1; D perhaps matches TRBD1 (6 bases). CDR1 and CDR2 (germline): SGHAT, FQNNGV. The CDR3 covers 14 residues. In DNA, the CDR3 is TGTGCCAGCAGCCGGGGGACATGGAAGTCTGAAGCTTTCTTC. As protein: CASSRGTWKSEAFF.

This clonotype was recorded at least ten times. This sequence joins TRBV5-1 and TRBJ1-5; D ambiguous. In germline, CDR1 is SGHRS, CDR2 YFSETQ. This CDR3 spans 15 amino acids. Trimming shortened V by 5 bases and J by 3 bases, and 15 bases separated the two germline ends. The CDR3 here is CASSLGGVFNQPQHF. CDR3 nucleotides: TGCGCCAGCAGTCTAGGTGGAGTATTCAATCAGCCCCAGCATTTT.

The chain joins TRBV12-3 or TRBV12-4 to TRBJ1-3; D remains ambiguous. V was pared by 3 bases and J by 0 bases, with 3 bases between. This CDR3 region has 13 residues. The CDR3 bases are TGTGCCAGCAGTTTGGGCTCTGGAAACACCATATATTTT. Protein: CASSLGSGNTIYF.

This clonotype was counted many times. The CDR3 sequence is CASSLGHMGETQYF. In DNA, the CDR3 is TGTGCCAGCAGCTTGGGACACATGGGGGAGACCCAGTACTTC. V usage is TRBV5-6 and J usage is TRBJ2-5, with D hard to call. The CDR3 runs to 14 residues. Germline CDR1 is SGHDT and CDR2 is YYEEEE. V was trimmed by 0 bases and J by 5 bases, leaving 11 bases between them.

This clonotype was seen many times. CDR3 sequence: CSACPGTAYEQYF. In nucleotides, the CDR3 is TGCAGTGCCTGTCCCGGGACAGCCTACGAGCAGTACTTC. J is TRBJ2-7 and V is TRBV20-1; TRBD1 agrees at 7 bases. Losses at the gene ends were 6 bases for V and 2 bases for J; bases not matched to a gene: 7. This CDR3 contains 13 residues. Germline assignment: CDR1 DFQATT and CDR2 SNEGSKA (reference sequence).

This clonotype was counted ten times or more. V is TRBV29-1 and J is TRBJ2-5, with D unclear. The CDR3 totals 14 residues. Per the germline V gene, CDR1 is SQVTM and CDR2 is ANQGSEA. V gave up 4 bases and J gave up 4 bases, with 16 bases separating them. The CDR3 nucleotides read TGCAGCGTTGCGGACGACCGGAAGAGAGAGACCCAGTACTTC. This gives the protein CSVADDRKRETQYF. The variable domain in full, completed from reference TRBV29-1 and TRBJ2-5, reads SAVISQKPSRDICQRGTSLTIQCQVDSQVTMMFWYRQQPGQSLTLIATANQGSEATYESGFVIDKFPISRPNLTFSTLTVSNMSPEDSSIYLCSVADDRKRETQYFGPGTRLLVL.

This clonotype was recorded at least ten times. V gene TRBV5-5 combines with J gene TRBJ1-6; D may be TRBD1 (5 bases). Germline values: CDR1 SGHKS, CDR2 YYEKEE (reference sequence). This CDR3 has 17 amino acids. The V gene lost 6 bases and the J gene lost 10 bases, with 26 bases spanning the gap. For the CDR3, the DNA is TGTGCCAGCAACCTTTTAGGGGCGGAACCCTTTGGCTCACCCCTCCACTTT. Translating it yields CASNLLGAEPFGSPLHF.

A few counts support this clonotype. The chain employs TRBV18 and TRBJ2-1, with 8 nucleotides matching TRBD2. This CDR3 has 11 residues. J was trimmed by 10 bases and V by 5 bases; bases with no gene match: 1. Germline assignment: CDR1 KGHSH and CDR2 LQKENI. CDR3 nucleotide sequence: TGTGCCAGCTCAACTAGCGGCGAGCAGTTCTTC. Its translation is CASSTSGEQFF.

This clonotype was seen repeatedly, ten times or more. The genes are TRBV3-1 and TRBJ2-3; the D is unclear. The germline V gene has CDR1 LGHDT and CDR2 YNNKEL (reference sequence). Trimming left V 2 bases short and J 0 bases short, with 3 bases between. The CDR3 loop spans 13 amino acids. The CDR3 DNA sequence: TGTGCCAGCAGCCAACTGAGCACAGATACGCAGTATTTT. Its protein product is CASSQLSTDTQYF.

In its sample, this clonotype was seen many times. This sequence joins TRBV20-1 and TRBJ1-1, with no clear D. Germline CDR1 is DFQATT and CDR2 is SNEGSKA (reference sequence). This CDR3 region has 16 residues. V was pared by 3 bases and J by 3 bases, with 20 bases between. The CDR3 sequence: CSARRHRSRGYTEAFF. CDR3 DNA sequence: TGCAGTGCTAGGAGACACAGAAGCAGAGGGTACACTGAAGCTTTCTTT.